This TCR beta chain was identified during a study of cytomegalovirus exposure and HLA in healthy donors. Study-wide results and limits: V- and J-gene trimming of TCR beta was linked (in a later analysis) to a missense DCLRE1C variant. CMV serostatus alone was available as immune exposure information.

This PCR relied on a set of 60 Vbeta primers and 13 Jbeta primers. The assay was immunoSEQ multiplex PCR, and TCRdb's table has in-frame clones only and misses some. Of around 33,000 clones listed, 35% to 55% are singletons. Germline V gene sequence: CDR1 MDHEN, CDR2 SYDVKM. Trimming took 5 bases from V and 4 from J; bases not matched to a gene: 6. The CDR3 sequence is 14 residues long. This clone was detected only a few times. Its matching antigen is unknown. Sequenced input: PBMCs. The chain links TRBV28 to TRBJ1-2; 8 nucleotides line up with TRBD1. The origin of this receptor is a woman aged 50 to 60 in good health and CMV-seronegative. CDR3 nucleotide sequence: TGTGCCAGCAGTCCACTAGACAGGGGCTATGGCTACACCTTC. Its translation is CASSPLDRGYGYTF.